This T cell receptor beta chain was sequenced during a study of T cell responses to AZD1222 COVID-19 vaccine (dated by TCRdb to about 2021). Study-level background: Because spike-specific TCR depth and breadth did not differ between the two schedules, AZD1222 recipients who got a second dose at roughly 4 weeks were pooled with those who got a second dose at roughly 12 weeks. TCR sequencing was performed for about 250 trial participants, of whom roughly 200 were given two doses of AZD1222 and about 25 were given two doses of MenACWY control vaccine. Trial participants were enrolled into age subgroups of 18-55, 56-69 and 70-plus years, which contained roughly 150, 30 and 60 TCR-sequenced participants, respectively. Results and caveats for the whole study, not just this receptor: Most participants were white British and females outnumbered males, and the authors suggested that clonal diversity may have been underestimated. Conclusions about previously exposed vaccinees are limited because only five or six AZD1222 recipients were SARS-CoV-2 seropositive at baseline. The 56-69-year group was small, and its depth increase did not reach significance, likely because of low power. After two AZD1222 doses, both the breadth and the depth of spike-specific TCRs were significantly higher than at day 0 and than in MenACWY recipients. Reportedly, almost half of the unique spike-specific TCRs recognized epitopes lying outside the regions that are mutated in the B.1.351 and B.1.1.7 variants. No day 14 peak-response samples were available, so repertoires were characterized only after the peak T cell response. The whole spike protein was spanned by vaccine-associated CD4 TCRs, and dominant responses were seen in regions 160-218 and 743-854.

From cysteine to phenylalanine, the CDR3 is 15 amino acids long. The only DNA kept is the CDR3, 45 bases in frame from the first base. According to the germline V gene (reference sequence), CDR1 reads LGHDT and CDR2 reads YNNKEL. V drops 4 bases and J drops 1 base, leaving 13 bases in between. Explained via the paper, the time point label denotes: baseline before first vaccination. Vaccinee samples were obtained from the UK trials COV001 and COV002, which included a single-blind randomized controlled phase 2/3 trial of AZD1222 (ChAdOx1 nCoV-19) in healthy adults. Trial participant PBMC samples were collected at day 0 and day 28 after the second dose for TCRbeta chain sequencing. The CDR3 regions of human TCRbeta chains were subjected to immunosequencing. In the paper's pipeline: Repertoire TCRs were matched against a reference library of SARS-CoV-2-specific TCRs generated with the MIRA antigen-specificity platform. Breadth was defined as the fraction of unique TCRs that were SARS-CoV-2-associated. Depth was defined as the fraction of total T cells that were SARS-CoV-2-associated. Using the MIRA data, each spike-specific TCR was assigned both to the spike region to which the TCR was reactive and to a CD4 or CD8 class. Log10-transformed breadth and depth values were compared by one-way ANOVA with Sidak's multiple comparisons tests. TCRdb provides this immuneACCESS table in a form limited to in-frame rearrangements. Some clones are lacking; in checked studies, under half of them reflect an unresolved V gene, and why the rest are absent is not known. V and J calls and clone size are as listed in that table; D and trimming were resolved from the DNA. This sample gives about 120,000 clones in total; roughly nine tenths of them show up just once. 6.9% of the sample rests with the top ten.

In this sample, this clone turned up a few times. Its recognized antigen is unknown. One base away there is no much larger clone; base qualities are not given. The source of this sequence is an adult in good health. This sample comprised peripheral blood, obtained on day 0 of AZD1222 vaccination. The chain links TRBV3-1 (or the pseudogene TRBV3-2) with TRBJ1-1, with TRBD1 tentatively as D gene (5 bases match). The nucleotide sequence is TGTGCCAGCAGCCCCGGAGGGGTTCCGAACACTGAAGCTTTCTTT. It translates to CASSPGGVPNTEAFF.